This T cell receptor beta chain comes out of a study of blood T cells in healthy people across ages. For the second PCR, which ran for roughly 7 to 11 cycles, a sample-barcoded 5' primer and a J-beta primer mix were used. Each CDR3 protein is one row after TCRdb ran MiXCR on the 5' RACE reads. The sample shows some 1.5 million distinct CDR3 sequences, less than 45% of them seen only once. The table lists this clonotype with a few counts. The receptor was isolated from a woman younger than 30 in good health. The specimen was blood.

The CDR3 sequence is CASSQDRRKAQYF. The DNA for the CDR3 is TGCGCCAGCAGCCAAGATCGACGAAAGGCCCAGTACTTC. This chain connects TRBV4-3 to TRBJ2-5, with D unclear. From germline, CDR1 is LGHNA and CDR2 YSLEER. Trimming removed 0 bases from V and 9 bases from J, with 11 bases in between. The CDR3 covers 13 residues.